The table lists the clone carrying this T cell receptor (beta chain) with a few counts. This entry comes from a study of response to subunit inactivated influenza vaccine. The CDR3 length is 16 residues. With 0 bases removed from V and 2 bases from J, the gap between germline ends came to 14 bases. The germline gives CDR1 LGHNA, CDR2 YNFKEQ. TCRdb independently ran MiXCR on the RT-PCR reads; one entry per CDR3 protein. The sample holds hundreds of thousands of distinct CDR3 sequences; approximately 18% are singletons and the top ten take about 11%. J is TRBJ2-7 and V is TRBV4-2; the D gene is possibly TRBD1 (6 bases). This sequence originates from a man between 45 and 60 years old who received an inactivated influenza vaccine. Sequencing used PBMCs from blood, obtained about 5 days after vaccination. Here the CDR3 reads CASSQDEAGVAYEQYF. The CDR3 nucleotides are TGTGCCAGCAGCCAAGATGAAGCAGGGGTAGCCTACGAGCAGTACTTC.